This record concerns one T cell receptor beta chain sequence. What it binds is unknown. One junction end disagrees with the germline gene, perhaps due to a read error. TCRdb reanalysed the reads using MiXCR and keeps one entry per CDR3 protein. Of 86,000 or so distinct CDR3 sequences listed, roughly a quarter are singletons. In germline, CDR1 is PRHDT, CDR2 FYEKMQ (reference sequence). The length of the CDR3 is 12 residues. These data come from a study of T cell repertoires in cytomegalovirus infection. Study-wide background: The authors used CMV epitopes that were HLA-C-restricted (recently identified) and HLA-B-restricted (well studied).

General study points: Of the TCR beta families, the public ones yielded a cumulative frequency that identified carriers of CMV plus the relevant HLA.

This specimen consisted of CD8+ T cells from cultured PBMCs, obtained from culture after CMV antigen stimulation. The genes are TRBV13 and TRBJ1-5; D ambiguous. The clonotype originates from a human donor in good health (CMV status not recorded). Some clones in this sample may be carry-over from other donors' samples. CDR3 sequence reads: CAISLEGQPQHF. The CDR3 coding sequence is TGTGCCATCAGCTTGGAGGGTCAGCCCCAGCATTTT.